The rows below give T cell receptor beta chains drawn from one sample of a study of blood T cell repertoires in COVID-19. Clones were read by immunoSEQ multiplex PCR, and TCRdb kept only the in-frame ones, dropping some. The sample lists 60,000 to 85,000 clones, roughly 90% occurring once. Specimen: peripheral blood. The receptor set was obtained from a human donor in a cohort sampled during active COVID-19. Each CDR3 is given without its conserved first and last residue.

>TRBV11-2|TRBJ1-1
ASSLVADTEAF
>TRBV5-1|TRBJ2-3
ASSYSGTDTQY
>TRBV18|TRBJ1-2
ASSPPADIYGYT
>TRBV27|TRBJ2-1
ASSRDRGYNEQF
>TRBV5-1|TRBJ1-4
ASSLGGGEKLF
>TRBV28|TRBJ2-1
ASSFFRDTYNEQF
>TRBV24-1|TRBJ2-2
ATSSRGTAGELF
>TRBV25-1|TRBJ2-7
ASSPRTSGTIYEQY
>TRBV6-2/TRBV6-3|TRBJ2-2
ASSHASGTTGELF
>TRBV7-9|TRBJ1-6
ASSYWGGAGSPLH
>TRBV10-3|TRBJ2-1
AIMRTSEGYNEQF
>TRBV29-1|TRBJ2-1
SARPNDRVYF
>TRBV11-1|TRBJ2-1
ASSPGAHNEQF
>TRBV18|TRBJ1-1
ASSPPWAGRTEAF
>TRBV6-5|TRBJ2-5
ASSNIKGAETQY
>TRBV7-3|TRBJ2-5
ASSLGSLAGQETQY
>TRBV28|TRBJ2-1
ASSPLWDSGYNEQF
>TRBV5-1|TRBJ2-5
ASSGGLAGGETQY
>TRBV24-1|TRBJ1-4
ATSDPMTGVGEKLF
>TRBV13|TRBJ2-7
ASSSDRGYEQY
>TRBV3-1/TRBV3-2|TRBJ1-2
ASSRQGNYGYT
>TRBV18|TRBJ2-7
ASSPGTSGTYEQY
>TRBV28|TRBJ2-7
ASSLPGQGAYEQY
>TRBV3-1/TRBV3-2|TRBJ2-3
ASSQDGASTDTQY
>TRBV10-1|TRBJ1-1
ASSEGGYTEAF
>TRBV30|TRBJ1-2
AWSGTGGHNYGYT
>TRBV11-2|TRBJ2-5
ASSLEGGGAWETQY
>TRBV19|TRBJ1-2
ASSAPSRGVDGYT
>TRBV28|TRBJ2-2
ASSPPDRDFTGELF
>TRBV27|TRBJ2-7
ASSLRIHYEQY
>TRBV19|TRBJ1-5
ASTGTGGNQPQH
>TRBV5-8|TRBJ2-1
ASRPTGSNEQF
>TRBV6-5|TRBJ1-1
ASSSLGQGAAEAF
>TRBV6-5|TRBJ2-4
ASSYRTGSKNIQY
>TRBV28|TRBJ1-2
ASSRYGYT
>TRBV19|TRBJ1-5
ASTKGGSYSNQPQH
>TRBV6-5|TRBJ1-1
ASSWRTVNTEAF